This T cell receptor beta chain was sequenced for a study of T cells in Graves' hyperthyroidism and ophthalmopathy. Deletions cut 3 bases from V and 4 bases from J, with 10 bases between. Germline V gene lookup returns CDR1 SNHLY and CDR2 FYNNEI. This CDR3 has 13 residues. This clonotype came up once. RNA transcripts yielded amplified TCR beta CDR3 regions. First-round RT-PCR targeting the TCR CDR3 was performed with the HTBI primer set. Each CDR3 protein gets one entry after TCRdb re-called the multiplex PCR reads with MiXCR. The sample holds 500,000 to 650,000 distinct CDR3 sequences, approximately 48% seen once.

Specimen: peripheral blood or thyroid tissue (not recorded which). The V gene is TRBV2, the J gene TRBJ2-7, with unresolved D. This TCR was recovered from an adult woman with Graves' disease, either hyperthyroidism or ophthalmopathy (not recorded which). CDR3: CASSEFGLYEQYF. The CDR3 coding sequence is TGTGCCAGCAGTGAGTTCGGGCTGTACGAGCAGTACTTC.